Below are 2 T cell receptor beta chains sequenced from a single sample in a study of T cell responses to AZD1222 COVID-19 vaccine. The method was immunoSEQ multiplex PCR; TCRdb's version includes in-frame clones alone and lacks a portion of them. The data show some 130,000 clones, around 90% seen once. The source material was peripheral blood, sampled on day 0 of AZD1222 vaccination. These receptors were collected from an adult in good health.

The rearrangement uses TRBV4-2 and TRBJ1-1; 7 nucleotides line up with TRBD1. Germline CDR1 and CDR2: LGHNA and YNFKEQ. The ends lost 6 bases at V and 1 base at J; junction bases unmatched: 8. The CDR3 extends over 15 amino acids. The CDR3 DNA follows: TGTGCCAGCAGTTCCCTGACAGGGAGGAACACTGAAGCTTTCTTT. Translation gives CASSSLTGRNTEAFF.

The genes are TRBV7-2 and TRBJ1-5; D gene unclear. V lost 2 bases and J lost 2, with 13 bases in between. Looked up from germline, CDR1 is SGHTA and CDR2 is FQGNSA. This CDR3 has 16 residues. The CDR3 coding sequence is TGTGCCAGCAGCTTATTTGCGGGGTCGGGCAATCAGCCCCAGCATTTT. Amino acid sequence: CASSLFAGSGNQPQHF.